A single T cell receptor beta chain is shown here with its context. Its antigen is not known. Germline lookup yields CDR1 SEHNR and CDR2 FQNEAQ (reference sequence). The CDR3 spans 11 residues. Trimming cost V 2 bases and J 3 bases, with 0 bases left between them. Here immunoSEQ multiplex PCR was the method, and the copy in TCRdb shows in-frame clones only, minus some. The sample consists of more than 45,000 clones, over 85% of them appearing once. This specimen comes from a study of human thymus T cells. General study points: Thymic and blood repertoires appeared to carry a bias in their V and J gene usage.

Donor material was obtained from healthy Finnish infants undergoing corrective surgery for congenital heart defects. During surgery, about 0.5-1 mL peripheral blood was drawn from four of eight donors. Genomic DNA was extracted from every available blood leukocyte. This clonotype was sampled from a boy under two years old with a congenital heart defect but otherwise immunologically healthy. The sequencing sample was made of blood. This rearrangement joins TRBV7-9 to TRBJ2-3; D is unclear. This CDR3 is CASSLTDTQYF. CDR3 nucleotide sequence: TGTGCCAGCAGCTTAACAGATACGCAGTATTTT.